This TCR beta chain was sequenced in a study of blood T cell repertoires in COVID-19. CDR1 is MGHRA and CDR2 is YSYEKL in the germline V gene. CDR3 length: 14 amino acids. V dropped 3 bases and J dropped 0 bases, with 8 bases sitting between them. This table comes from immunoSEQ multiplex PCR, and its TCRdb copy is limited to in-frame clones, with some not included. Altogether 150,000 to 200,000 clones are present, approximately 75% being singletons, with the ten largest covering approximately 10%. This sequence joins TRBV4-1 and TRBJ1-2, with no clear D. The sequenced material came from peripheral blood. This clonotype originated in a human donor in a cohort sampled during active COVID-19. The CDR3 is CASSHGEANYGYTF. The CDR3 DNA sequence: TGCGCCAGCAGCCACGGGGAAGCTAACTATGGCTACACCTTC.